The rows below give T cell receptor beta chains drawn from one sample of a study of blood T cell repertoires in COVID-19. The method was immunoSEQ multiplex PCR; TCRdb's version includes in-frame clones alone and lacks a portion of them. This sample has around 91,000 clones, with 85% found just once. Material: peripheral blood. The source of these receptors is an older man with acute or convalescent COVID-19. CDR3s include the opening cysteine and the closing phenylalanine or tryptophan. D genes are given only for firm matches. A row's size may be missing; if present it is once, few, many or a size class.

v_call: TRBV29-1; d_call: -; j_call: TRBJ2-1; clone_size: -; cdr3_nt: TGCAGCGTTTCCGGGAGTGGGGCCCACCCTATTTACAATGAGCAGTTCTTC; cdr3_aa: CSVSGSGAHPIYNEQFF
v_call: TRBV29-1; d_call: TRBD1; j_call: TRBJ2-2; clone_size: once; cdr3_nt: TGCAGCGTTGACAGGGGGATAGCCGGGGAGCTGTTTTTT; cdr3_aa: CSVDRGIAGELFF
v_call: TRBV4-2; d_call: -; j_call: TRBJ2-6; clone_size: -; cdr3_nt: TGTGCCAGCAGCCGCGGTGCAGATGGGGCCAACGTCCTGACTTTC; cdr3_aa: CASSRGADGANVLTF
v_call: TRBV5-1; d_call: TRBD2; j_call: TRBJ2-5; clone_size: -; cdr3_nt: TGCGCCAGCAGCCCGGGGACTAGCGGGAGCCCAGGGGAGACCCAGTACTTC; cdr3_aa: CASSPGTSGSPGETQYF
v_call: TRBV7-8; d_call: -; j_call: TRBJ1-5; clone_size: -; cdr3_nt: TGTGCCAGCAGCCCCTTCGGGGGTAGCAATCAGCCCCAGCATTTT; cdr3_aa: CASSPFGGSNQPQHF
v_call: TRBV6-2/TRBV6-3; d_call: -; j_call: TRBJ2-7; clone_size: once; cdr3_nt: TGTGCCAGCAGTTACTCTCTCCAGACGGGCGAGCAGTACTTC; cdr3_aa: CASSYSLQTGEQYF
v_call: TRBV11-3; d_call: TRBD1; j_call: TRBJ2-7; clone_size: -; cdr3_nt: TGTGCCAGCAGCTTTTCGACAGGGCACTACGAGCAGTACTTC; cdr3_aa: CASSFSTGHYEQYF
v_call: TRBV7-8; d_call: -; j_call: TRBJ2-7; clone_size: -; cdr3_nt: TGTGCCAGCAGCCCAGCGGGCATTAAAGACAATGAGCAGTACTTC; cdr3_aa: CASSPAGIKDNEQYF
v_call: TRBV6-5; d_call: -; j_call: TRBJ1-4; clone_size: -; cdr3_nt: TGTGCCAGCAGCCTTGGAACGGGACTTAATGAAAAACTGTTTTTT; cdr3_aa: CASSLGTGLNEKLFF
v_call: TRBV10-2; d_call: -; j_call: TRBJ1-6; clone_size: -; cdr3_nt: TGCGCCAGCAGTGACCTGATACGGGGGAGCTCCTATAATTCACCCCTCCACTTT; cdr3_aa: CASSDLIRGSSYNSPLHF
v_call: TRBV3-1/TRBV3-2; d_call: -; j_call: TRBJ2-5; clone_size: once; cdr3_nt: TGTGCCAGCAGCCCCCCCCGGTGGGGGGTAGAGACCCAGTACTTC; cdr3_aa: CASSPPRWGVETQYF
v_call: TRBV6-5; d_call: TRBD1; j_call: TRBJ2-7; clone_size: -; cdr3_nt: TGTGCCAGCAGCCCAGGGGGCGCCGAGCAGTACTTC; cdr3_aa: CASSPGGAEQYF
v_call: TRBV7-3; d_call: -; j_call: TRBJ2-2; clone_size: -; cdr3_nt: TGTGCCAGCAGTCGGGACTCCACCGGGGAGCTGTTTTTT; cdr3_aa: CASSRDSTGELFF
v_call: TRBV30; d_call: TRBD1; j_call: TRBJ1-6; clone_size: -; cdr3_nt: TGTGCCTGGAGACAGGACAGGGGGAATTTACCCCTCCACTTT; cdr3_aa: CAWRQDRGNLPLHF
v_call: TRBV25-1; d_call: TRBD1; j_call: TRBJ2-1; clone_size: -; cdr3_nt: TGTGCCAGCGGAGACAGGGGATCCTACAATGAGCAGTTCTTC; cdr3_aa: CASGDRGSYNEQFF
v_call: TRBV19; d_call: TRBD1; j_call: TRBJ1-1; clone_size: -; cdr3_nt: TGTGCCAGTAGGGAAACAGGGGGAGCTACTGAAGCTTTCTTT; cdr3_aa: CASRETGGATEAFF
v_call: TRBV7-6; d_call: -; j_call: TRBJ2-7; clone_size: -; cdr3_nt: TGTGCCAGCAGCTTAGCCGGGGGGCCGGAATACGAGCAGTACTTC; cdr3_aa: CASSLAGGPEYEQYF
v_call: TRBV9; d_call: -; j_call: TRBJ2-2; clone_size: -; cdr3_nt: TGTGCCAGCAGCGTTAGCTCTCCCGGGGAGCTGTTTTTT; cdr3_aa: CASSVSSPGELFF
v_call: TRBV9; d_call: TRBD1; j_call: TRBJ1-4; clone_size: -; cdr3_nt: TGTGCCAGCAGCCTCCAGACAGGGATCAGTGAAAAACTGTTTTTT; cdr3_aa: CASSLQTGISEKLFF
v_call: TRBV2; d_call: TRBD2; j_call: TRBJ2-7; clone_size: -; cdr3_nt: TGTGCCAGCAGTAGCGGGAGGGCCTACGAGCAGTACTTC; cdr3_aa: CASSSGRAYEQYF
v_call: TRBV5-4; d_call: -; j_call: TRBJ2-5; clone_size: -; cdr3_nt: TGTGCCAGCAGCCCGGGGGTCGGGGAGAAAGAGACCCAGTACTTC; cdr3_aa: CASSPGVGEKETQYF
v_call: TRBV5-5; d_call: -; j_call: TRBJ1-5; clone_size: -; cdr3_nt: TGTGCCAGCAGCTTCCGGCAGGGCAATCAGCCCCAGCATTTT; cdr3_aa: CASSFRQGNQPQHF
v_call: TRBV7-8; d_call: -; j_call: TRBJ1-4; clone_size: -; cdr3_nt: TGTGCCAGCAGCTTCTCTACAAGGAGGGTTGAAAAACTGTTTTTT; cdr3_aa: CASSFSTRRVEKLFF
v_call: TRBV2; d_call: -; j_call: TRBJ1-5; clone_size: -; cdr3_nt: TGTGCCAGCAGTGGAGGTCAGCCCCAGCATTTT; cdr3_aa: CASSGGQPQHF
v_call: TRBV3-1/TRBV3-2; d_call: TRBD1; j_call: TRBJ1-2; clone_size: -; cdr3_nt: TGTGCCAGCAGCCAAAGACAGGGGGCCCTGGTCTATGGCTACACCTTC; cdr3_aa: CASSQRQGALVYGYTF
v_call: TRBV19; d_call: TRBD2; j_call: TRBJ2-5; clone_size: -; cdr3_nt: TGTGCCAGTACCCCGACTAGCGGGTTAGAGACCCAGTACTTC; cdr3_aa: CASTPTSGLETQYF
v_call: TRBV29-1; d_call: -; j_call: TRBJ1-1; clone_size: -; cdr3_nt: TGCAGCGTTGAGAGGACAACTAACACTGAAGCTTTCTTT; cdr3_aa: CSVERTTNTEAFF
v_call: TRBV27; d_call: TRBD1; j_call: TRBJ2-7; clone_size: few; cdr3_nt: TGTGCCAGCAGTGAACAGGGGGTCTCCTACGAGCAGTACTTC; cdr3_aa: CASSEQGVSYEQYF
v_call: TRBV7-6; d_call: -; j_call: TRBJ1-4; clone_size: -; cdr3_nt: TGTGCCAGCAGCCGCGGACAGCTGATAACTAATGAAAAACTGTTTTTT; cdr3_aa: CASSRGQLITNEKLFF
v_call: TRBV5-1; d_call: -; j_call: TRBJ2-3; clone_size: -; cdr3_nt: TGCGCCAGCAGCTTGTCCCTTCGCGGCACAGATACGCAGTATTTT; cdr3_aa: CASSLSLRGTDTQYF
v_call: TRBV6-5; d_call: -; j_call: TRBJ2-7; clone_size: -; cdr3_nt: TGTGCCAGCACCCTTGAAGGAGTCAGCTCCTACGAGCAGTACTTC; cdr3_aa: CASTLEGVSSYEQYF
v_call: TRBV15; d_call: TRBD1; j_call: TRBJ1-2; clone_size: -; cdr3_nt: TGTGCCACCAGCAGAGGGACAGGGGCCATTCCCTATGGCTACACCTTC; cdr3_aa: CATSRGTGAIPYGYTF
v_call: TRBV27; d_call: -; j_call: TRBJ2-1; clone_size: -; cdr3_nt: TGTGCCAGCAAATCGGTCCCAGGCAATGAGCAGTTCTTC; cdr3_aa: CASKSVPGNEQFF
v_call: TRBV18; d_call: TRBD2; j_call: TRBJ2-5; clone_size: few; cdr3_nt: TGTGCCAGCTCAGCCGGGACTAGTGAGACCCAGTACTTC; cdr3_aa: CASSAGTSETQYF
v_call: TRBV11-1; d_call: TRBD1; j_call: TRBJ1-1; clone_size: -; cdr3_nt: TGTGCCAGCAGCTTAGCTCCGGGACAGGGTGCTTTCTTT; cdr3_aa: CASSLAPGQGAFF
v_call: TRBV27; d_call: TRBD1; j_call: TRBJ2-7; clone_size: -; cdr3_nt: TGTGCCAGCAGTAAACAACCGGGACAGGGGCGAGGCGAGCAGTACTTC; cdr3_aa: CASSKQPGQGRGEQYF
v_call: TRBV5-1; d_call: TRBD1; j_call: TRBJ1-2; clone_size: -; cdr3_nt: TGCGCCAGCAGCGCTCAGGGGACAGGGGGCGAACCCTATGGCTACACCTTC; cdr3_aa: CASSAQGTGGEPYGYTF
v_call: TRBV20-1; d_call: TRBD2; j_call: TRBJ2-2; clone_size: -; cdr3_nt: TGCAGTGCTAGTTCCCCTTTCGCTAGCGGGGCGAACACCGGGGAGCTGTTTTTT; cdr3_aa: CSASSPFASGANTGELFF
v_call: TRBV19; d_call: TRBD2; j_call: TRBJ2-5; clone_size: once; cdr3_nt: TGTGCCAGTAGGCCGACTAGCGGGAGGGAAGAGACCCAGTACTTC; cdr3_aa: CASRPTSGREETQYF
v_call: TRBV9; d_call: TRBD1; j_call: TRBJ2-7; clone_size: -; cdr3_nt: TGTGCCAGCAGCGTAGTGGACAGGGGGGACGAGCAGTACTTC; cdr3_aa: CASSVVDRGDEQYF
v_call: TRBV28; d_call: -; j_call: TRBJ1-1; clone_size: once; cdr3_nt: TGTGCCAGCAGCCCAGCCTTCGGAGGGGCCACTGAAGCTTTCTTT; cdr3_aa: CASSPAFGGATEAFF
v_call: TRBV9; d_call: -; j_call: TRBJ2-5; clone_size: -; cdr3_nt: TGTGCCAGCAGCGTAGCTACGAGAGGGGGAGAGACCCAGTACTTC; cdr3_aa: CASSVATRGGETQYF